This TCR beta chain comes out of a study of cytomegalovirus exposure and HLA in healthy donors. The study, taken as a whole, reports: Researchers catalogued 160 or so TCR beta chains as cytomegalovirus-associated. Fewer N-insertions than the roughly 670-donor mean were reportedly shown by an Asian-associated ancestry cluster in a later analysis.

This clone was seen a single time. The target antigen is unknown. 13 Jbeta primers and 60 Vbeta primers were used for the PCR. Clones were sequenced by immunoSEQ multiplex PCR, and TCRdb holds only the in-frame ones, with some missing. Here the sample spans 85,000 to 100,000 clones, roughly 79% being singletons. The CDR3 consists of 13 residues. Germline V gene lookup returns CDR1 SGHTA and CDR2 FQGTGA. V lost 5 bases to trimming and J lost 8 bases, with 15 bases between them. This chain uses TRBV7-3 with TRBJ1-2, with a tentative D call TRBD1 (5 bases). The specimen sequenced was PBMCs. The TCR was taken from a woman between 40 and 50 years old in good health and CMV-seronegative. The CDR3 protein is CASSPSGGGGYTF. CDR3 nucleotide sequence: TGTGCCAGCAGCCCCTCGGGGGGAGGCGGCTACACCTTC.